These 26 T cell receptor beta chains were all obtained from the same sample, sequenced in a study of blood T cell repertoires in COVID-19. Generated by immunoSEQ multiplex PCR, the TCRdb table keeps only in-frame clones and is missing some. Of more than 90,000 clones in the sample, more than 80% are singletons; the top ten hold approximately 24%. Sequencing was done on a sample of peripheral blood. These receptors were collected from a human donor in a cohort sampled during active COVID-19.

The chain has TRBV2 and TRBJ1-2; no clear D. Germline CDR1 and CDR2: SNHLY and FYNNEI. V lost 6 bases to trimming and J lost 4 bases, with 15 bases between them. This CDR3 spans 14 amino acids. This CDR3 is CASREGVGLYGYTF. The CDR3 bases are TGTGCCAGCAGAGAGGGAGTTGGTCTCTATGGCTACACCTTC. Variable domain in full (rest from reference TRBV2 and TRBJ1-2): EPEVTQTPSHQVTQMGQEVILRCVPISNHLYFYWYRQILGQKVEFLVSFYNNEISEKSEIFDDQFSVERPDGSNFTLKIRSTKLEDSAMYFCASREGVGLYGYTFGSGTRLTVV.

Here the CDR3 DNA reads TGTGCCAGCAGTCCTTACACTGAAGCTTTCTTT. Translating gives CASSPYTEAFF. This chain links TRBV2 with TRBJ1-1; no reliable D call. CDR3 length equals 11 residues. Trimming took 5 bases from V and 3 from J, leaving 4 bases between them. Germline V CDR1 and CDR2: SNHLY, FYNNEI. Together with reference TRBV2 and TRBJ1-1, the CDR3 gives the full variable domain: EPEVTQTPSHQVTQMGQEVILRCVPISNHLYFYWYRQILGQKVEFLVSFYNNEISEKSEIFDDQFSVERPDGSNFTLKIRSTKLEDSAMYFCASSPYTEAFFGQGTRLTVV.

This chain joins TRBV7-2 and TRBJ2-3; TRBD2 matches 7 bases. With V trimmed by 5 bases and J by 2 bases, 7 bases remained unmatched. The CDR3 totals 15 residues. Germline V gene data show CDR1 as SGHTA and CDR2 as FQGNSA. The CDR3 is CASSQQRGLTDTQYF. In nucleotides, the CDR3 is TGTGCCAGCAGCCAGCAGCGGGGACTCACAGATACGCAGTATTTT.

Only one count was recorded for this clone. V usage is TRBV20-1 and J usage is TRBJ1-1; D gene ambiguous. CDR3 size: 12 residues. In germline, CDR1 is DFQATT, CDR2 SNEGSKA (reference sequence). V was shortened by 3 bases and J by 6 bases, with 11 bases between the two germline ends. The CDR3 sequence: CSASYGSAEAFF. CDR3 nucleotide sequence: TGCAGTGCTAGTTATGGGAGTGCTGAAGCTTTCTTT.

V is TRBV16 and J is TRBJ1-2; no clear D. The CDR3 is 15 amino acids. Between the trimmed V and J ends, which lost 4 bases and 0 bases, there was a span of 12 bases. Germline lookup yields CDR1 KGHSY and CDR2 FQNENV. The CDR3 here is CASSPLQVPNYGYTF. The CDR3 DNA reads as TGTGCCAGCAGCCCCCTTCAGGTCCCTAACTATGGCTACACCTTC.

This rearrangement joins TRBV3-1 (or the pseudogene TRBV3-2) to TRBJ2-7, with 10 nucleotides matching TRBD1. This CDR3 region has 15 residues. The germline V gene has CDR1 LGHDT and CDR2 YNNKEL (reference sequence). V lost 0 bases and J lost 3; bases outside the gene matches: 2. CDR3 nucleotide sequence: TGTGCCAGCAGCCAAGAGAGGACAGGGGGCTACGAGCAGTACTTC. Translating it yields CASSQERTGGYEQYF.

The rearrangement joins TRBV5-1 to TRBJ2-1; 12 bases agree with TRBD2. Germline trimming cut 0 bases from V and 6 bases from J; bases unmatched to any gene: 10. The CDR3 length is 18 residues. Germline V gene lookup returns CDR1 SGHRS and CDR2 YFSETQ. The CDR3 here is CASSLAGASGRASNEQFF. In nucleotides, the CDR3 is TGCGCCAGCAGCTTGGCCGGGGCTAGCGGGAGGGCCTCCAATGAGCAGTTCTTC.

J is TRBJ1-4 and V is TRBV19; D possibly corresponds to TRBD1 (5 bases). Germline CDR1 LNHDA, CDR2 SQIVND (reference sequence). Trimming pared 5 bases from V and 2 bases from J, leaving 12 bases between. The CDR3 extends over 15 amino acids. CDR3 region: CASSPLDSTNEKLFF. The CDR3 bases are TGTGCCAGTAGTCCGCTCGACAGTACTAATGAAAAACTGTTTTTT.

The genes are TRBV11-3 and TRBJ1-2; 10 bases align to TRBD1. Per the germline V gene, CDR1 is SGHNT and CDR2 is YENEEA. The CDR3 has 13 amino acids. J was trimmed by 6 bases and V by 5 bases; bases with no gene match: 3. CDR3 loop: CASSRTGGDGYTF. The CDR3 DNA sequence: TGTGCCAGCAGCCGGACAGGGGGTGATGGCTACACCTTC.

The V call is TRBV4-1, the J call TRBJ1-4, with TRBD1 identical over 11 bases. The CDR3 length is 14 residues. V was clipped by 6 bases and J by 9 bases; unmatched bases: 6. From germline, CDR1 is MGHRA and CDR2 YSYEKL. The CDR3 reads CASRSGQGGQKLFF. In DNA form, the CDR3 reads TGCGCCAGCAGATCGGGACAGGGGGGTCAAAAACTGTTTTTT.

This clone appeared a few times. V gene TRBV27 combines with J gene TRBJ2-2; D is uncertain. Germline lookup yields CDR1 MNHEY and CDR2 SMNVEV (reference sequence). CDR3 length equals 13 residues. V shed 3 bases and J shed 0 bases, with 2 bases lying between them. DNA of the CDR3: TGTGCCAGCAGTTTCTCGAACACCGGGGAGCTGTTTTTT. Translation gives CASSFSNTGELFF.

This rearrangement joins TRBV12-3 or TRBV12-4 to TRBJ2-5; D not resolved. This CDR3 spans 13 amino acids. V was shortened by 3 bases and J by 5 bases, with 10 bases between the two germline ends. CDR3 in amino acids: CASSFSSFETQYF. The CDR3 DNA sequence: TGTGCCAGCAGTTTTTCGTCCTTTGAGACCCAGTACTTC.

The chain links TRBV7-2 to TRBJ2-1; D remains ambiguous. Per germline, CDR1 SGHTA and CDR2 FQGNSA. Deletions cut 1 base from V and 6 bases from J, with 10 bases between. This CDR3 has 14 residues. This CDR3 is CASSLGNRFNEQFF. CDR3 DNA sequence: TGTGCCAGCAGCTTAGGGAACAGATTCAATGAGCAGTTCTTC.

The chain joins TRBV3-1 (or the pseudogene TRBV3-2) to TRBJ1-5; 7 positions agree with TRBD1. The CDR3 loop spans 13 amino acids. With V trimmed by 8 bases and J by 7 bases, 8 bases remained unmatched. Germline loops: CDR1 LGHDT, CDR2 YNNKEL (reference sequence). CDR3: CASLEQGVQPQHF. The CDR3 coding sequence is TGTGCCAGCCTCGAGCAGGGGGTACAGCCCCAGCATTTT.

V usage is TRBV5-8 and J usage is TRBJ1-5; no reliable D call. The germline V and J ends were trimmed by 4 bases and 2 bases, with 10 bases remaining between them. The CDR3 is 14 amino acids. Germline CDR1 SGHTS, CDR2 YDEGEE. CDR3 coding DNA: TGTGCCAGCAGCGTCGCGGCGGGCAATCAGCCCCAGCATTTT. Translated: CASSVAAGNQPQHF.

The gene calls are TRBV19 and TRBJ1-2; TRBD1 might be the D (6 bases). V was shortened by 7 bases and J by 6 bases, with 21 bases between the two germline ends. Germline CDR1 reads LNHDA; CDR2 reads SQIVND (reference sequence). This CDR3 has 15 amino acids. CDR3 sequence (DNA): TGTGCCAGTATCACTTCCAGGGGCCGGGGGGATGGCTACACCTTC. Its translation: CASITSRGRGDGYTF.

The CDR3 DNA follows: TGTGCCAGCAGTTTACTAGCAGATGAGCAGTTCTTC. Amino acids: CASSLLADEQFF. The chain joins TRBV6-2 or TRBV6-3 to TRBJ2-1; TRBD2 might be the D (6 bases). Trimming shortened V by 4 bases and J by 8 bases, and 9 bases separated the two germline ends. The CDR3 is 12 amino acids. Germline V CDR1 and CDR2: MNHEY, SVGEGT.

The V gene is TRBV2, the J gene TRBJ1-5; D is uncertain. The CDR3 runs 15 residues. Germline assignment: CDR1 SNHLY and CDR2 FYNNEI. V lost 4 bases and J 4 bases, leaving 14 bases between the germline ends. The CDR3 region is CASSARSGANQPQHF. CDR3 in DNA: TGTGCCAGCAGTGCCCGTTCCGGAGCTAATCAGCCCCAGCATTTT. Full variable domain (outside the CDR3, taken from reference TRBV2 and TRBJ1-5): EPEVTQTPSHQVTQMGQEVILRCVPISNHLYFYWYRQILGQKVEFLVSFYNNEISEKSEIFDDQFSVERPDGSNFTLKIRSTKLEDSAMYFCASSARSGANQPQHFGDGTRLSIL.

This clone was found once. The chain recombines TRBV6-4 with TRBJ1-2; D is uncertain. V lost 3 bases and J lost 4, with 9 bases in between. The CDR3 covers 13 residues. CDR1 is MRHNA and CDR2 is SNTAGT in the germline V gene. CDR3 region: CASSEVAGYGYTF. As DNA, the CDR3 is TGTGCCAGCAGTGAGGTGGCAGGCTATGGCTACACCTTC.

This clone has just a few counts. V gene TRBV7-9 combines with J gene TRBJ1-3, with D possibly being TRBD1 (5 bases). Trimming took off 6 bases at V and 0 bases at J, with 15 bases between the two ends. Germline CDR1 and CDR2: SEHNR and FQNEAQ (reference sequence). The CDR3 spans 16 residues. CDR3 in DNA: TGTGCCAGCAGGGACCGAGGGACTTACTCTGGAAACACCATATATTTT. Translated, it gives CASRDRGTYSGNTIYF.

DNA for the CDR3: TGCGCCAGCAGCTTGAGGTCTAGCGGGAGCGATGAGCAGTTCTTC. Amino acids: CASSLRSSGSDEQFF. This sequence joins TRBV5-1 and TRBJ2-1, with 10 bases lining up with TRBD2. Germline V gene data show CDR1 as SGHRS and CDR2 as YFSETQ. This CDR3 has 15 residues. J lost 8 bases, V lost 1 base, and 6 bases had no gene match.

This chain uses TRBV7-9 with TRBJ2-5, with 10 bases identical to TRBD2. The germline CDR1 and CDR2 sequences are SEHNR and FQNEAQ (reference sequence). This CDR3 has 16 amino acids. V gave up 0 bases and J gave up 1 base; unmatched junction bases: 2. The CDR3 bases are TGTGCCAGCAGCTTAGCCAGCGGGGGGGGCCAAGAGACCCAGTACTTC. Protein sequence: CASSLASGGGQETQYF.

In DNA, the CDR3 is TGTGCCATCAGTGTTGGCGGGAGTATTGACGAGCAGTACTTC. Translating it yields CAISVGGSIDEQYF. The gene calls are TRBV10-3 and TRBJ2-7, with 7 bases identical to TRBD2. The CDR3 sequence is 14 residues long. The germline gives CDR1 ENHRY, CDR2 SYGVKD. V lost 4 bases and J lost 5; bases outside the gene matches: 8.

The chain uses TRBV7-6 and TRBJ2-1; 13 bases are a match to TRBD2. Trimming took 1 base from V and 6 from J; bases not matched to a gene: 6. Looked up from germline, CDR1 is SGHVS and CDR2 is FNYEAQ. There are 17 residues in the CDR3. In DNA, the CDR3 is TGTGCCAGCAGCTTAGAGGGGGGGACTAGCGGGATCAATGAGCAGTTCTTC. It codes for CASSLEGGTSGINEQFF.

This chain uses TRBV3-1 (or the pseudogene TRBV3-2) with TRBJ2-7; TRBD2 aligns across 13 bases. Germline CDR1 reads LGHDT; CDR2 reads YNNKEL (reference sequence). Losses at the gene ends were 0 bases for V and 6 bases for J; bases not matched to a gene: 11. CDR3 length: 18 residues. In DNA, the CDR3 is TGTGCCAGCAGCCAAGATACCGGACTAGCGGGAGTCAAGGGCGAGCAGTACTTC. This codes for CASSQDTGLAGVKGEQYF.

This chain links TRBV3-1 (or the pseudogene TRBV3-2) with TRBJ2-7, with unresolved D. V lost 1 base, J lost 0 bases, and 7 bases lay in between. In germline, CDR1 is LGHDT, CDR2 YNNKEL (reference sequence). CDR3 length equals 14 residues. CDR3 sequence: CASSQGGPSYEQYF. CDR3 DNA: TGTGCCAGCAGCCAAGGTGGGCCCTCCTACGAGCAGTACTTC.